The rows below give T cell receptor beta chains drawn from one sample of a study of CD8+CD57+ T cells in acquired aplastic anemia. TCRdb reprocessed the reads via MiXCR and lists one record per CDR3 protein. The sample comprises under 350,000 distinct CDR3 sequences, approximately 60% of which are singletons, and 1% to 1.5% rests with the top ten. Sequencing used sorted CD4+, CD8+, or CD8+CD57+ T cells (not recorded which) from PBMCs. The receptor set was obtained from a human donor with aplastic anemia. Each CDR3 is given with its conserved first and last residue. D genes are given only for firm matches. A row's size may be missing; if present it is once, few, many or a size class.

CDR3: CASNNRDTFNQPQHF
DNA: TGTGCCAGTAATAACCGGGACACGTTCAATCAGCCCCAGCATTTT
J: TRBJ1-5
V: TRBV19
D: -
size: many

CDR3: CSASPSGDEQFF
DNA: TGCAGTGCTAGTCCTAGCGGGGATGAGCAGTTCTTC
J: TRBJ2-1
V: TRBV20-1
D: TRBD2
size: -

CDR3: CASRPTGGSGYTF
DNA: TGTGCCAGCAGACCGACAGGGGGAAGTGGCTACACCTTC
J: TRBJ1-2
V: TRBV12-3/TRBV12-4
D: TRBD1
size: -

CDR3: CASSATGEETQYF
DNA: TGTGCCAGCAGCGCGACAGGAGAGGAGACCCAGTACTTC
J: TRBJ2-5
V: TRBV9
D: -
size: many

CDR3: CASRTSGGLPDTQYF
DNA: TGTGCCTCCCGGACTAGCGGGGGTCTTCCAGATACGCAGTATTTT
J: TRBJ2-3
V: TRBV2
D: TRBD2
size: few

CDR3: CASSFTPTDTQYF
DNA: TGTGCCAGCAGCTTCACTCCAACAGATACGCAGTATTTT
J: TRBJ2-3
V: TRBV7-2
D: -
size: few

CDR3: CSARVPGNRSWTGELFF
DNA: TGCAGTGCTAGAGTCCCGGGAAACAGGTCTTGGACCGGGGAGCTGTTTTTT
J: TRBJ2-2
V: TRBV20-1
D: -
size: few

CDR3: CASSGQYNEKLFF
DNA: TGTGCCAGCAGTGGACAGTATAATGAAAAACTGTTTTTT
J: TRBJ1-4
V: TRBV2
D: -
size: many

CDR3: CASSHRGLNYNEQFF
DNA: TGTGCCAGCAGTCACCGAGGACTAAACTACAATGAGCAGTTCTTC
J: TRBJ2-1
V: TRBV6-1
D: -
size: many

CDR3: CASSRLGWVSYNEQFF
DNA: TGTGCCAGCAGTCGTTTGGGGTGGGTCTCCTACAATGAGCAGTTCTTC
J: TRBJ2-1
V: TRBV6-5
D: -
size: many

CDR3: CSARMSGRALKGQETQYF
DNA: TGCAGTGCTAGAATGAGCGGGAGGGCCCTGAAGGGCCAAGAGACCCAGTACTTC
J: TRBJ2-5
V: TRBV20-1
D: TRBD2
size: -

CDR3: CASQPPGDTQYF
DNA: TGCGCCAGCCAGCCCCCCGGAGATACGCAGTATTTT
J: TRBJ2-3
V: TRBV10-2
D: -
size: -

CDR3: CASRRDRGPYEQYF
DNA: TGTGCCAGCAGACGGGACAGGGGTCCGTACGAGCAGTACTTC
J: TRBJ2-7
V: TRBV2
D: TRBD1
size: -

CDR3: CSARAGGNSYEQYF
DNA: TGCAGTGCACGAGCGGGAGGAAACTCCTACGAGCAGTACTTC
J: TRBJ2-7
V: TRBV20-1
D: TRBD2
size: many

CDR3: CASSAGQGGTEAFF
DNA: TGCGCCAGCAGCGCAGGACAGGGAGGGACTGAAGCTTTCTTT
J: TRBJ1-1
V: TRBV5-1
D: TRBD1
size: -

CDR3: CASSVATQSSYNEQFF
DNA: TGTGCCAGCAGCGTAGCCACTCAGAGCTCCTACAATGAGCAGTTCTTC
J: TRBJ2-1
V: TRBV7-4
D: -
size: -

CDR3: CASSWNGNSYEQYF
DNA: TGCGCCAGCAGCTGGAATGGCAACTCCTACGAGCAGTACTTC
J: TRBJ2-7
V: TRBV5-1
D: -
size: -

CDR3: CAISEPGDRGDTQYF
DNA: TGTGCCATCAGTGAGCCGGGGGACAGGGGAGATACGCAGTATTTT
J: TRBJ2-3
V: TRBV10-1
D: TRBD1
size: -

CDR3: CASSVSGTSNQPQHF
DNA: TGTGCCAGCAGCGTGTCAGGGACGAGCAATCAGCCCCAGCATTTT
J: TRBJ1-5
V: TRBV9
D: -
size: many

CDR3: CATPYRGTGGGNTIYF
DNA: TGTGCCACACCCTATCGGGGGACAGGGGGTGGAAACACCATATATTTT
J: TRBJ1-3
V: TRBV24-1
D: TRBD1
size: -

CDR3: CASSQTGTGYVEQYF
DNA: TGTGCCAGCAGCCAAACCGGGACAGGATACGTGGAGCAGTACTTC
J: TRBJ2-7
V: TRBV7-9
D: TRBD1
size: -

CDR3: CSARNGTTYNEQFF
DNA: TGCAGTGCTAGAAATGGGACTACTTACAATGAGCAGTTCTTC
J: TRBJ2-1
V: TRBV20-1
D: TRBD2
size: -

CDR3: CASSLRLTSLHNEQFF
DNA: TGTGCCAGCAGTTTAAGATTGACTAGTTTGCACAATGAGCAGTTCTTC
J: TRBJ2-1
V: TRBV7-3
D: -
size: many

CDR3: CASSLTGQYNSPLHF
DNA: TGTGCCAGCAGCTTAACAGGGCAGTATAATTCACCCCTCCACTTT
J: TRBJ1-6
V: TRBV7-2
D: -
size: few

CDR3: CASSLAGSGIQYF
DNA: TGTGCCAGCAGCTTAGCCGGGAGTGGCATTCAGTACTTC
J: TRBJ2-4
V: TRBV7-2
D: -
size: many

CDR3: CSASINEQLF
DNA: TGCAGTGCTAGTATCAATGAGCAGCTCTTC
J: TRBJ2-1
V: TRBV20-1
D: -
size: many

CDR3: CASSLSAGGQFF
DNA: TGTGCCAGCAGCTTAAGTGCGGGGGGACAGTTCTTC
J: TRBJ2-1
V: TRBV7-9
D: TRBD2
size: few

CDR3: CASTGGSSYEQYF
DNA: TGTGCCAGTACAGGGGGGAGCTCCTACGAGCAGTACTTC
J: TRBJ2-7
V: TRBV7-2
D: TRBD1
size: -

CDR3: CSASIRYRGQLNTEAFF
DNA: TGCAGTGCTAGCATCCGCTACAGGGGGCAACTGAACACTGAAGCTTTCTTT
J: TRBJ1-1
V: TRBV20-1
D: TRBD1
size: few

CDR3: CASTSTGSTDTQYF
DNA: TGTGCCAGCACTAGTACTGGAAGCACAGATACGCAGTATTTT
J: TRBJ2-3
V: TRBV6-5
D: -
size: -

CDR3: CASSSGKSSGNTIYF
DNA: TGTGCTAGCAGCTCGGGCAAGAGCTCTGGAAACACCATATATTTT
J: TRBJ1-3
V: TRBV7-7
D: -
size: -

CDR3: CASSPRVALNSPLHF
DNA: TGTGCCAGTAGTCCAAGGGTGGCCCTCAATTCACCCCTCCACTTT
J: TRBJ1-6
V: TRBV19
D: -
size: once

CDR3: CASSYSSGDSDHEQYF
DNA: TGTGCCAGCAGTTACTCATCCGGGGACAGCGACCACGAGCAGTACTTC
J: TRBJ2-7
V: TRBV6-5
D: TRBD1
size: -

CDR3: CASSPQDIQYF
DNA: TGTGCCAGCAGTCCTCAGGACATTCAGTACTTC
J: TRBJ2-4
V: TRBV7-9
D: -
size: once

CDR3: CASSFYICSARVGLAPDTQYF
DNA: -
J: TRBJ2-3
V: TRBV7-4
D: -
size: -

CDR3: CSAREVQNPYEQYF
DNA: TGCAGTGCTAGAGAGGTTCAAAATCCCTACGAGCAGTACTTC
J: TRBJ2-7
V: TRBV20-1
D: -
size: once

CDR3: CASSPNTENTEAFF
DNA: TGTGCCAGCAGCCCGAATACAGAGAACACTGAAGCTTTCTTT
J: TRBJ1-1
V: TRBV11-2
D: -
size: -

CDR3: CDSNQDTTGSPLHF
DNA: TGTGACAGTAACCAAGATACCACAGGGTCACCCCTCCACTTT
J: TRBJ1-6
V: TRBV19
D: -
size: -

CDR3: CASSSGTGNNEQYF
DNA: TGTGCCAGCAGCTCCGGGACAGGGAACAACGAGCAGTACTTC
J: TRBJ2-7
V: TRBV5-6
D: TRBD1
size: -